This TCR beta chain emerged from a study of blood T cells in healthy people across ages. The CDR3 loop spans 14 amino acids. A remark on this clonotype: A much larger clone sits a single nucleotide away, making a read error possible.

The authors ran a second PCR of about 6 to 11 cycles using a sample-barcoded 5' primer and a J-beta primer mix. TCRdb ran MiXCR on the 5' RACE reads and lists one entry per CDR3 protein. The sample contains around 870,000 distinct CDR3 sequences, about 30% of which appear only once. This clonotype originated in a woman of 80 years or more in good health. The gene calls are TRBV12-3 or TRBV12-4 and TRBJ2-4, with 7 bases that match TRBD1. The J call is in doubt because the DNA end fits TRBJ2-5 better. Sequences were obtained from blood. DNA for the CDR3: TGTGCCAGCAGGTCGAACAGGGGTAGAGAGACCCAGTACTTC. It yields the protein CASRSNRGRETQYF.